This TCR beta chain was captured by sequencing in a study of OX40 agonist ivuxolimab in advanced cancers. The wider study: The dose-escalation cohort had hepatocellular carcinoma, melanoma, renal cell or head and neck cancer.

This table comes from immunoSEQ multiplex PCR, and its TCRdb copy is limited to in-frame clones, with some not included. The sample includes tens of thousands of clones, over 75% of them seen just once. Findings of the study overall: Partly responding patients at 0.1-3.0 mg/kg showed some of the smallest clonal expansion. There was clonal expansion of CD4+ and CD8+ blood T cells by week 6 at 0.1 to 3.0 mg/kg.

This CDR3 is 15 amino acids long. About this clone: The antigen remains unidentified.

The source was CD4+ or CD8+ T cells sorted from blood, collected in a trial of the OX40 agonist ivuxolimab. The genes are TRBV21-1 and TRBJ2-1; the table names TRBD2, a call not compared with the DNA. TRBV21-1 represents a pseudogene. The sequence derives from an adult with an advanced solid tumor such as melanoma, head and neck, liver or kidney cancer. The CDR3 loop is CASSKVTSGHNEQFF. DNA of the CDR3: TGTGCCAGCAGCAAAGTCACTAGCGGCCACAATGAGCAGTTCTTC.